This entry describes one T cell receptor beta chain. These data originate in a study of T-cell reconstitution after alpha-beta-depleted transplantation in children. Unique molecular identifiers were used to barcode this TCRbeta library. TCRdb itself ran the PCR reads through MiXCR, one entry per CDR3 protein. The sample has hundreds of thousands of distinct CDR3 sequences; 15% to 20% are singletons. There are 12 residues in the CDR3. V gave up 1 base and J gave up 8 bases, with 8 bases separating them. Germline CDR1 is LGHDT and CDR2 is YNNKEL (reference sequence). The sequences come from PBMCs from the stem cell graft donor, collected from the stem cell graft. The receptor comes from a human donor who donated a stem cell graft to a child with acute lymphoblastic leukemia. The J gene is TRBJ1-2, the V gene TRBV3-1, with D perhaps TRBD1 (5 bases). CDR3 nucleotide sequence: TGTGCCAGCAGCCAAGCCAGGGACGGCTACACCTTC. Encoded protein: CASSQARDGYTF.